This paragraph covers one T cell receptor (beta chain) sequence. A few counts support this clone. Its antigen is still unknown. No base-level quality is on record; no much larger clone is a single base apart. These data are taken from a study of cytomegalovirus exposure and HLA in healthy donors (dated by TCRdb to 2015 to 2018). With respect to the entire study: According to a later analysis, one platform produced both the roughly 130 validation repertoires and the 730 or so repertoires of the first cohort. The aim of the study was to test whether cataloging public T cell receptors could identify signatures of past pathogen exposure. In addition to the first cohort of roughly 700 subjects, a separate validation cohort of approximately 130 different subjects was used. To predict cytomegalovirus infection status, the study combined high-throughput TCR immunosequencing, statistical association of individual TCRs with disease status, and machine learning. General conclusions and limits of the study: The study gave a list of 150 to 200 TCR beta chains associated with cytomegalovirus. A later analysis had no HLA typing for the validation cohort, so co-occurrence there was scored across all 110 or so repertoires. A later analysis found that TCRs clustered in the first cohort also tended to co-occur in the roughly 120 validation repertoires, with more than 90% of cluster scores above 0. The classifier was reported to diagnose cytomegalovirus status with high specificity and sensitivity in both the original cohort and the validation cohort. Most TCR sequences were observed very rarely across donors, whereas some public TCRs were present in many individuals. A few of the identified cytomegalovirus-associated TCR beta chains were confirmed in vitro to be specific for cytomegalovirus antigens. According to the authors, the approach could potentially be generalized to other disease states and immunological phenotypes.

The donors belonged to the validation cohort of under 150 subjects, which was separate from the approximately 700-subject first cohort. The library relied on the immunoSEQ multiplex PCR assay. For the original study's pipeline: To diagnose cytomegalovirus status from the catalog of TCR beta chain sequences, a statistical classification framework was built. TCRdb took over this immuneACCESS table, retaining in-frame rearrangements with V and J assigned. Such tables are incomplete; in checked studies, under half of the missing clones stem from an unresolved V gene, and the remainder is unexplained. V, J and clone size are those of that table, while D and trimming were read from the DNA. The table for this sample lists approximately 220,000 clones; about 83% of them were counted only once. About 3% of the sample goes to the ten largest clones. This receptor was identified in a man aged 18 to 29 in good health and CMV-seronegative. Sequenced sample: PBMCs.

This receptor carries the CDR3 CASSYLGSGITEAFF. DNA sequence: TGTGCCAGCAGTTACTTGGGGAGTGGGATTACTGAAGCTTTCTTT. The sequence joins TRBV6-5 to TRBJ1-1; the D gene cannot be resolved reliably. V was cut back by 1 base and J by 5 bases, leaving a gap of 14 bases between them. From cysteine to phenylalanine, the CDR3 is 15 amino acids long. The only DNA kept is the CDR3, 45 bases in frame from the first base. From the germline V gene, CDR1 is MNHEY and CDR2 is SVGAGI.